This is a list of T cell receptor beta chains from one sample in a study of blood T cell repertoires in COVID-19. Here immunoSEQ multiplex PCR was the method, and the copy in TCRdb shows in-frame clones only, minus some. The table includes under 200,000 clones, about 85% detected once. Sequencing was done on a sample of peripheral blood. The source of these receptors is a woman older than 75 with acute or convalescent COVID-19. Both conserved end residues are part of each CDR3. Fields, in order: clone size, V gene, J gene, D gene, CDR3 DNA, CDR3 protein. The D gene is left open where the match is weak. Size is omitted from some rows. Given values are once, few, many or a class for expanded clones.

clone size: .; V gene: TRBV6-6; J gene: TRBJ1-2; D gene: .; CDR3 DNA: TGTGCCAGCAGACCTCGACAGGTACACTATGGCTACACCTTC; CDR3 protein: CASRPRQVHYGYTF
clone size: .; V gene: TRBV4-3; J gene: TRBJ1-1; D gene: .; CDR3 DNA: TGCGCCAGCAGCCCGGGGTCGGCTAAAGCTTTCTTT; CDR3 protein: CASSPGSAKAFF
clone size: .; V gene: TRBV25-1; J gene: TRBJ1-3; D gene: TRBD1; CDR3 DNA: TGTGCCAGCAGCCTATCCCAGGGGGCAAGTGTAAACACCATATATTTT; CDR3 protein: CASSLSQGASVNTIYF
clone size: .; V gene: TRBV28; J gene: TRBJ2-6; D gene: .; CDR3 DNA: TGTGCCAGCAGTGACATGGGGGCCTCTGGGGCCAACGTCCTGACTTTC; CDR3 protein: CASSDMGASGANVLTF
clone size: .; V gene: TRBV11-2; J gene: TRBJ1-1; D gene: .; CDR3 DNA: TGTGCCAGCAGCCGGAGATCGAACACTGAAGCTTTCTTT; CDR3 protein: CASSRRSNTEAFF
clone size: .; V gene: TRBV29-1; J gene: TRBJ2-7; D gene: .; CDR3 DNA: TGCAGCGTTGCGAGGTCGCCTAGCGATGAGAACGAGCAGTACTTC; CDR3 protein: CSVARSPSDENEQYF
clone size: .; V gene: TRBV7-9; J gene: TRBJ2-1; D gene: TRBD2; CDR3 DNA: TGTGCCAGCAGCCGCGGGGTAGCGGGGTCCAATGAGCAGTTCTTC; CDR3 protein: CASSRGVAGSNEQFF
clone size: .; V gene: TRBV3-1/TRBV3-2; J gene: TRBJ1-2; D gene: TRBD1; CDR3 DNA: TGTGCCAGCAGCCGCCGGACAGGGGTAGGTGGCTACACCTTC; CDR3 protein: CASSRRTGVGGYTF
clone size: .; V gene: TRBV24-1; J gene: TRBJ1-4; D gene: .; CDR3 DNA: TGTGCCACCAGTGCTTCCTATCCGGGACTTGGAAGAAAACTGTTTTTT; CDR3 protein: CATSASYPGLGRKLFF
clone size: .; V gene: TRBV9; J gene: TRBJ1-4; D gene: TRBD1; CDR3 DNA: TGTGCCAGCAGCGTCCAGGGGGCAACTAATGAAAAACTGTTTTTT; CDR3 protein: CASSVQGATNEKLFF
clone size: .; V gene: TRBV5-1; J gene: TRBJ1-1; D gene: .; CDR3 DNA: TGCGCCAGCAGCTTGCAAGGGGCCCCTGAAGCTTTCTTT; CDR3 protein: CASSLQGAPEAFF
clone size: .; V gene: TRBV5-8; J gene: TRBJ2-1; D gene: TRBD1; CDR3 DNA: TGTGCCAGCAGCCCGGGACAGGCCTTCTCCTACAATGAGCAGTTCTTC; CDR3 protein: CASSPGQAFSYNEQFF
clone size: .; V gene: TRBV4-3; J gene: TRBJ1-1; D gene: .; CDR3 DNA: TGCGCCAGCAGCCAGGACAGATTGAACACTGAAGCTTTCTTT; CDR3 protein: CASSQDRLNTEAFF
clone size: few; V gene: TRBV19; J gene: TRBJ2-2; D gene: TRBD2; CDR3 DNA: TGTGCCAGTTCCCTAGCGGGATCCTACACCGGGGAGCTGTTTTTT; CDR3 protein: CASSLAGSYTGELFF
clone size: .; V gene: TRBV24-1; J gene: TRBJ2-3; D gene: TRBD1; CDR3 DNA: TGTGCCACCAGTGAACTCGGGACAGGGGCCCCTATGGTGACAGATACGCAGTATTTT; CDR3 protein: CATSELGTGAPMVTDTQYF
clone size: .; V gene: TRBV7-2; J gene: TRBJ1-5; D gene: .; CDR3 DNA: TGTGCCAGCAGCTCCGACCGGGGGAATCAGCCCCAGCATTTT; CDR3 protein: CASSSDRGNQPQHF